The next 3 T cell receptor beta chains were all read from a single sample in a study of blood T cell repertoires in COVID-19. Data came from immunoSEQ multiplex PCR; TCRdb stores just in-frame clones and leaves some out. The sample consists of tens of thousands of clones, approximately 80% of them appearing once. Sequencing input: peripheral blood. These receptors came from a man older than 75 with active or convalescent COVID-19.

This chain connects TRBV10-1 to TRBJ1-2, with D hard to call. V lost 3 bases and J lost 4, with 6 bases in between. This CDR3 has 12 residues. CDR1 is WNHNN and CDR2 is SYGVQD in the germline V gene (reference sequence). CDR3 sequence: CASSDRSYGYTF. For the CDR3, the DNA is TGCGCCAGCAGTGACCGGTCCTATGGCTACACCTTC.

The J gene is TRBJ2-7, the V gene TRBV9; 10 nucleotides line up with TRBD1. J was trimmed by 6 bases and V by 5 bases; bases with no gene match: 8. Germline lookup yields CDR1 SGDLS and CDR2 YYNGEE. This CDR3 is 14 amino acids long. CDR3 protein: CASSPPGQGFEQYF. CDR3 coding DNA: TGTGCCAGCAGTCCTCCGGGACAGGGGTTCGAGCAGTACTTC. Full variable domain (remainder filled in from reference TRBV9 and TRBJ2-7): DSGVTQTPKHLITATGQRVTLRCSPRSGDLSVYWYQQSLDQGLQFLIQYYNGEERAKGNILERFSAQQFPDLHSELNLSSLELGDSALYFCASSPPGQGFEQYFGPGTRLTVT.

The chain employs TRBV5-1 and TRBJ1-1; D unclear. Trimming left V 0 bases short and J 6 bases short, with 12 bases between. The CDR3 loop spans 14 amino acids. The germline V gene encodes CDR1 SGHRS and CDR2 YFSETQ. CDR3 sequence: CASSLEHLYAEAFF. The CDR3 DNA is TGCGCCAGCAGCTTGGAACACCTGTACGCTGAAGCTTTCTTT.